A single sample gave rise to the 7 T cell receptor beta chains below, sequenced in a study of OX40 agonist ivuxolimab in advanced cancers. The protocol was immunoSEQ multiplex PCR, while the TCRdb copy is restricted to in-frame clones and leaves out a portion. Of roughly 61,000 clones in the sample, 80% to 90% are singletons; the top ten hold 1.9%. Sequenced material: CD4+ or CD8+ T cells sorted from blood, taken in a trial of the OX40 agonist ivuxolimab. These receptors were taken from an adult with an advanced solid tumor such as melanoma, head and neck, liver or kidney cancer.

The chain employs TRBV4-1 and TRBJ1-2, with 8 bases aligning to TRBD1. V lost 1 base to trimming and J lost 7 bases; unmatched junction nucleotides: 11. The CDR3 runs to 16 residues. Germline lookup yields CDR1 MGHRA and CDR2 YSYEKL. CDR3 coding DNA: TGCGCCAGCAGCCAAGGCCCGGACAGGGATAGGAGTGGCTACACCTTC. It yields the protein CASSQGPDRDRSGYTF.

The chain uses TRBV19 and TRBJ2-2, with 7 bases lining up with TRBD1. The trim removed 4 bases at V and 4 bases at J, leaving 6 bases unmatched. The CDR3 is 15 residues long. CDR1 is LNHDA, CDR2 SQIVND, per germline (reference sequence). The CDR3 protein is CASSKGQDRTGELFF. The CDR3 DNA follows: TGTGCCAGTAGTAAAGGACAGGATCGCACCGGGGAGCTGTTTTTT.

The V call is TRBV29-1, the J call TRBJ2-6, with D perhaps matching TRBD2 (6 bases). Germline CDR1 is SQVTM and CDR2 is ANQGSEA. Trimming took 0 bases from V and 1 from J, leaving 16 bases between them. The CDR3 has 18 amino acids. For the CDR3, the DNA is TGCAGCGTTGAAGAGGAGCGGGTGCTCTTTTCTGGGGCCAACGTCCTGACTTTC. Translation: CSVEEERVLFSGANVLTF. Looking up the rest from reference TRBV29-1 and TRBJ2-6 gives the full variable domain: SAVISQKPSRDICQRGTSLTIQCQVDSQVTMMFWYRQQPGQSLTLIATANQGSEATYESGFVIDKFPISRPNLTFSTLTVSNMSPEDSSIYLCSVEEERVLFSGANVLTFGAGSRLTVL.

The genes are TRBV23-1 and TRBJ1-3; 7 bases map to TRBD1. TRBV23-1 is annotated as an ORF whose role is uncertain. The CDR3 is 14 amino acids. J was trimmed by 4 bases and V by 2 bases; bases with no gene match: 2. CDR3 DNA sequence: TGCGCCAGCAGTCAAAAGGGACAGGGAAACACCATATATTTT. This sequence encodes CASSQKGQGNTIYF.

This chain links TRBV23-1 with TRBJ1-4; D possibly corresponds to TRBD1 (5 bases). TRBV23-1 is labeled an ORF, and its function is uncertain. This CDR3 is built from 19 residues. Trimming took 0 bases from V and 3 from J, leaving 20 bases between them. This CDR3 is CASSQSEDTKLGANEKLFF. The CDR3 coding sequence is TGCGCCAGCAGTCAATCCGAGGACACAAAACTGGGGGCTAATGAAAAACTGTTTTTT.

This sequence joins TRBV6-1 and TRBJ2-7, with D unclear. V shed 7 bases and J shed 5 bases, with 12 bases lying between them. The germline CDR1 and CDR2 sequences are MNHNS and SASEGT. This CDR3 is 12 amino acids long. The CDR3: CASKRSLDEQYF. CDR3 bases: TGTGCCAGCAAAAGGTCTTTGGACGAGCAGTACTTC.

The chain carries TRBV7-2 and TRBJ2-2, with D tentatively TRBD2 (6 bases). The CDR3 runs to 16 residues. The V end was cut by 5 bases, the J end by 6 bases, with 19 bases between. Germline V lookup: CDR1 SGHTA, CDR2 FQGNSA. CDR3 loop: CASSPRRGSVSGELFF. DNA of the CDR3: TGTGCCAGCAGCCCCCGGCGGGGAAGCGTTTCCGGGGAGCTGTTTTTT.